Below are 2 T cell receptor beta chains sequenced from a single sample in a study of T cell clonality in common variable immunodeficiency (dated by TCRdb to the mid-2010s). Here is what the overall study found, with its caveats: Fewer deletions and N-nucleotide insertions were reportedly observed in CVID TCRbeta sequences, and highly modified clones with 13 or more V deletions were reportedly absent from CVID TCRbeta sequences.

Which antigens these TCRs recognize remains unknown. The library was built by means of the immunoSEQ multiplex PCR assay. Imported from immuneACCESS, the table was reduced by TCRdb to in-frame sequences with V and J called. These copies leave out some clones; in studies compared against another copy, an unresolved V gene accounts for under half, and the cause of the remainder is not known. Here the sample lists under 20,000 clones, none seen once only. Approximately 12% of the sample is held by the ten biggest clonotypes. Sample: peripheral blood mononuclear cells. The receptors originated from a human donor with common variable immunodeficiency.

For this clone: The CDR3 end falls 3 residues outside the read, so it is completed with the germline J gene. The chain has TRBV19 and TRBJ2-1; the D is unclear. CDR3 length equals 14 residues. Germline V gene data show CDR1 as LNHDA and CDR2 as SQIVND (reference sequence). V was clipped by 4 bases and J by 6 bases, with 13 bases between them. The covered CDR3 bases are TGTGCCAGTAGTACCGGGTCTCGTCGCAATGAG. Protein product: CASSTGSRRNE. The full CDR3 protein reads CASSTGSRRNEQFF.

This clone came up a few times. The read terminates 3 residues ahead of where the CDR3 ends, so the germline J gene completes it. The rearrangement uses TRBV6-2 or TRBV6-3 and TRBJ1-1; D uncertain. The germline V and J ends were trimmed by 8 bases and 1 base, with 8 bases remaining between them. The CDR3 runs 12 residues. Germline V gene lookup returns CDR1 MNHEY and CDR2 SVGEGT. The CDR3 bases that were read are TGTGCCAGCGGGCAAGGGAACACTGAA. Its protein product is CASGQGNTE. Given in full, the CDR3 is CASGQGNTEAFF.